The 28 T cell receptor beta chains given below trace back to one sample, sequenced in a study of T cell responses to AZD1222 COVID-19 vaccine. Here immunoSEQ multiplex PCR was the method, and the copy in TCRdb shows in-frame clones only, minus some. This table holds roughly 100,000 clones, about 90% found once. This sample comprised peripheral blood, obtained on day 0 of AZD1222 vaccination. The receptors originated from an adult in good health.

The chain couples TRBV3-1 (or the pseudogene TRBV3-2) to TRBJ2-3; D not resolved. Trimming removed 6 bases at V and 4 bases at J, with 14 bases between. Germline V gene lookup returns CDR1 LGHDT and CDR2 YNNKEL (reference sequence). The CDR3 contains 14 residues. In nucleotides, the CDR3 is TGTGCCAGCAGTTTCGCTCTTGCGGCAGATACGCAGTATTTT. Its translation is CASSFALAADTQYF.

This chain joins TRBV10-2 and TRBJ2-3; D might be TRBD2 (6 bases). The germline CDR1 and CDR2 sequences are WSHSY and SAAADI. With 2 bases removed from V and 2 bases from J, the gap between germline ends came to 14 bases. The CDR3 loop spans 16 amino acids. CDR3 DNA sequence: TGCGCCAGCAGTGAGAAGGCTAGCGTCTTCACAGATACGCAGTATTTT. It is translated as CASSEKASVFTDTQYF.

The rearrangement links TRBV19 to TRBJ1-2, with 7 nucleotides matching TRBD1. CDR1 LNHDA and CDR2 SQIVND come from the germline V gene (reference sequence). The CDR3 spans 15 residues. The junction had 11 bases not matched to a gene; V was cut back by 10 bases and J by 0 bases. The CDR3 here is CATKLPGGANYGYTF. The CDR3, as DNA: TGTGCCACAAAGCTCCCAGGGGGAGCTAACTATGGCTACACCTTC.

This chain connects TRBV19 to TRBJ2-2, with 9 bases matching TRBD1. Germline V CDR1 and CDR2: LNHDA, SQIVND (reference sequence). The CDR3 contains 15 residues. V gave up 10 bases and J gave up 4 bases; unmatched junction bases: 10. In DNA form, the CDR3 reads TGTGCCACCACACAGGGGACAGGGTTCACCGGGGAGCTGTTTTTT. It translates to CATTQGTGFTGELFF. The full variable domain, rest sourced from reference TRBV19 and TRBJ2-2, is DGGITQSPKYLFRKEGQNVTLSCEQNLNHDAMYWYRQDPGQGLRLIYYSQIVNDFQKGDIAEGYSVSREKKESFPLTVTSAQKNPTAFYLCATTQGTGFTGELFFGEGSRLTVL.

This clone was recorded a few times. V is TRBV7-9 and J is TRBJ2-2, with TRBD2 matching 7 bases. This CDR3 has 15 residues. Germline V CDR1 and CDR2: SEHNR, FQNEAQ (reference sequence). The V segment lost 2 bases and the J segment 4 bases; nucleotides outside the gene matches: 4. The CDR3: CASSLRASGTGELFF. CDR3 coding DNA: TGTGCCAGCAGCTTAAGGGCTAGCGGCACCGGGGAGCTGTTTTTT.

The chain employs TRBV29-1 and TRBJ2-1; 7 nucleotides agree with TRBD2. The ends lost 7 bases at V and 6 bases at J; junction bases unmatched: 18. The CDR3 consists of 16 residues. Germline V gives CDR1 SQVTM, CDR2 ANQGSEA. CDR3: CSAHLGQRGWSNEQFF. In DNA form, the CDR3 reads TGCAGCGCTCATCTGGGTCAGCGGGGTTGGAGCAATGAGCAGTTCTTC.

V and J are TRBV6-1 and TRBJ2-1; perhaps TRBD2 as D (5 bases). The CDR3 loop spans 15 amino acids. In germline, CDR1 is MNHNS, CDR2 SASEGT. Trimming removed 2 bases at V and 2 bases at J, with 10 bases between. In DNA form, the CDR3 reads TGTGCCAGCAGTGAAACTGCGGGTACCTACAATGAGCAGTTCTTC. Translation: CASSETAGTYNEQFF.

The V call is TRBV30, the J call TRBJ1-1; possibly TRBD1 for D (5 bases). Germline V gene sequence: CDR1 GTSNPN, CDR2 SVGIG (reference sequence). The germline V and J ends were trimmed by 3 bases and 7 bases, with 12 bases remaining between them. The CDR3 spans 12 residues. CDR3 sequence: CAWSQGRLEAFF. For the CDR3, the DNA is TGTGCCTGGAGCCAGGGAAGGCTTGAAGCTTTCTTT.

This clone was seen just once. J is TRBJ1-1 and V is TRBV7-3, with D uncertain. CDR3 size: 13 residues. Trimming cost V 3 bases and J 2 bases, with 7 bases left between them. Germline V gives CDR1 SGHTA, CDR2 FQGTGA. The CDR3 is CASSFTENTEAFF. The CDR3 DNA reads TGTGCCAGCAGCTTTACAGAAAACACTGAAGCTTTCTTT.

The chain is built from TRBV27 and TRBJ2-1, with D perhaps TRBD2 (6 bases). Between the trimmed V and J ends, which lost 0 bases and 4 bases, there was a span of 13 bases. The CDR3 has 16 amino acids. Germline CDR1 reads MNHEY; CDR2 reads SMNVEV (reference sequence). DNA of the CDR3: TGTGCCAGCAGTTTATCAACGGGGGTGAATTACAATGAGCAGTTCTTC. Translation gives CASSLSTGVNYNEQFF.

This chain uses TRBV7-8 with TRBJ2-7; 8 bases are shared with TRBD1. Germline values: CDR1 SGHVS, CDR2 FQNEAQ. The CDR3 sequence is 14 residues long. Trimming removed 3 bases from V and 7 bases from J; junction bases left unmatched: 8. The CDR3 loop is CASSFAWDRSEQYF. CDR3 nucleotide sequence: TGTGCCAGCAGCTTCGCCTGGGACAGGTCAGAGCAGTACTTC.

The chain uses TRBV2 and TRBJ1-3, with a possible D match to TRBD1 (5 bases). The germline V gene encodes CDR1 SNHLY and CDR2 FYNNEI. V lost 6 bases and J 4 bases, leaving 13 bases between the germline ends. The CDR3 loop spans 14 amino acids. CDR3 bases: TGTGCCAGCAGGGCGGGGGGTTCGGGAAACACCATATATTTT. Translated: CASRAGGSGNTIYF.

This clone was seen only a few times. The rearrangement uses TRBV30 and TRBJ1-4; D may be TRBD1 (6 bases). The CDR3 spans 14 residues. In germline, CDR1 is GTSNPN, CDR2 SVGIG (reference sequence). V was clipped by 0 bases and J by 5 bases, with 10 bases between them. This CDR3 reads CAWSVGQGNEKLFF. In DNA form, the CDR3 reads TGTGCCTGGAGTGTAGGCCAGGGGAATGAAAAACTGTTTTTT.

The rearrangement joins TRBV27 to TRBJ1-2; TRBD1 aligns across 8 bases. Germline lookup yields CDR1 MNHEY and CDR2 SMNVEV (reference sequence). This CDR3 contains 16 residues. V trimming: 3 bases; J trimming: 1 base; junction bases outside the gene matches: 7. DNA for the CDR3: TGTGCCAGCAGTTTTCTCAGGGGGCGGAATAACTATGGCTACACCTTC. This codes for CASSFLRGRNNYGYTF.

CDR3 region: CASSFPRGLVTGELFF. The CDR3 coding sequence is TGTGCCAGCAGCTTTCCCAGGGGTTTAGTGACCGGGGAGCTGTTTTTT. The chain combines TRBV7-9 with TRBJ2-2; weak D call: TRBD1 (6 bases). Germline lookup yields CDR1 SEHNR and CDR2 FQNEAQ (reference sequence). V gave up 3 bases and J gave up 5 bases, with 16 bases separating them. The CDR3 length is 16 residues.

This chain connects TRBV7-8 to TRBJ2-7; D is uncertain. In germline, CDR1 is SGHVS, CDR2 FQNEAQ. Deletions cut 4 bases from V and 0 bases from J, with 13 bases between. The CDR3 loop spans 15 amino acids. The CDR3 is CASSYDSSSSYEQYF. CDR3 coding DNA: TGTGCCAGCAGCTATGACTCGTCTTCCTCCTACGAGCAGTACTTC.

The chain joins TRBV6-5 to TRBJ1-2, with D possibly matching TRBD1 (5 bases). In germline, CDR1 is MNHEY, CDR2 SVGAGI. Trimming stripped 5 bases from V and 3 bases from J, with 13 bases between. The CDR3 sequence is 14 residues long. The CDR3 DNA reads TGTGCCAGCAGTCCCCAGGGCGTAGACTATGGCTACACCTTC. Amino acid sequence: CASSPQGVDYGYTF.

The CDR3 protein is CASSQEPSGGSYEQYF. In DNA, the CDR3 is TGCGCCAGCAGCCAAGAGCCCAGCGGGGGCTCCTACGAGCAGTACTTC. The V call is TRBV4-1, the J call TRBJ2-7; 8 bases line up with TRBD2. The V gene's germline CDR1 is MGHRA and CDR2 YSYEKL. V shed 0 bases and J 0 bases; nucleotides not matched to a gene: 4. The CDR3 extends over 16 amino acids.

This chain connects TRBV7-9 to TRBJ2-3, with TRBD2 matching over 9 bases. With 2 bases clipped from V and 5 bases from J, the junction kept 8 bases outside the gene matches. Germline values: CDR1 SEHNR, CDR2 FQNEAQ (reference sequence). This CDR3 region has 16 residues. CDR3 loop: CASSLRAGGGGDTQYF. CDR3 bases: TGTGCCAGCAGCTTAAGGGCGGGGGGGGGCGGAGATACGCAGTATTTT.

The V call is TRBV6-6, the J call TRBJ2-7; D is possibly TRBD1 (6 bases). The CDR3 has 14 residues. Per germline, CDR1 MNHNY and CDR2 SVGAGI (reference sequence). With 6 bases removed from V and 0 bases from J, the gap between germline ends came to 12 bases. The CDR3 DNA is TGTGCCAGCAGCTACCGGGACAACTCCTACGAGCAGTACTTC. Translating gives CASSYRDNSYEQYF.

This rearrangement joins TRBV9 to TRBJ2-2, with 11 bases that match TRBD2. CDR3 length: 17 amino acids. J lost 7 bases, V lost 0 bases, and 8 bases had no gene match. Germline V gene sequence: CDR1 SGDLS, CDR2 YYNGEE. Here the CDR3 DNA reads TGTGCCAGCAGCGTAGGTAGGACCGGGACTAGCGGCGGGGAGCTGTTTTTT. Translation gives CASSVGRTGTSGGELFF. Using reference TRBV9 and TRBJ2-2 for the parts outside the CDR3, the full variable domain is DSGVTQTPKHLITATGQRVTLRCSPRSGDLSVYWYQQSLDQGLQFLIQYYNGEERAKGNILERFSAQQFPDLHSELNLSSLELGDSALYFCASSVGRTGTSGGELFFGEGSRLTVL.

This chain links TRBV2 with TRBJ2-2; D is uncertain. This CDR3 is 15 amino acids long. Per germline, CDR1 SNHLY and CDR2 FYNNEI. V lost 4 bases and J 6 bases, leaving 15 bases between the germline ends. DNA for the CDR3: TGTGCCAGCAGTGTCGAGAGCTTACTGGCCGGGGAGCTGTTTTTT. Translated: CASSVESLLAGELFF.

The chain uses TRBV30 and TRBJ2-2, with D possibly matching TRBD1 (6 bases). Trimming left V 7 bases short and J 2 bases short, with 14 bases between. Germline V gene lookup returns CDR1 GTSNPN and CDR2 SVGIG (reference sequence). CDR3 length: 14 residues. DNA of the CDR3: TGTGCCTCTAAGAAGGACAGAAACACCGGGGAGCTGTTTTTT. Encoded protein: CASKKDRNTGELFF.

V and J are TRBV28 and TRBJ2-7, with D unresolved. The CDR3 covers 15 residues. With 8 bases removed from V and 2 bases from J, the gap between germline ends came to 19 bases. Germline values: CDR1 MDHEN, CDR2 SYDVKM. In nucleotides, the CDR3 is TGTGCCAGCTCCCCTACGGCCCCCCTGGCCTACGAGCAGTACTTC. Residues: CASSPTAPLAYEQYF.

CDR3 amino acids: CASSLSRTGGEQYF. CDR3 DNA: TGTGCCAGCAGTTTATCCCGGACAGGGGGGGAGCAGTACTTC. V gene TRBV27 combines with J gene TRBJ2-7; 10 nucleotides align to TRBD1. V shed 0 bases and J 7 bases; nucleotides not matched to a gene: 3. The CDR3 runs to 14 residues. Germline lookup yields CDR1 MNHEY and CDR2 SMNVEV (reference sequence).

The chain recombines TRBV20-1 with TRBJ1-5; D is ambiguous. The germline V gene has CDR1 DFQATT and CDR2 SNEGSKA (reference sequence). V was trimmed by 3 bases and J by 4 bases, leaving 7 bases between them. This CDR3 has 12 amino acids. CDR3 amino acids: CSASDGNQPQHF. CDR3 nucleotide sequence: TGCAGTGCTAGTGATGGGAATCAGCCCCAGCATTTT.

The CDR3 loop reads CASSLGGREKLFF. In DNA form, the CDR3 reads TGTGCCAGCAGCTTAGGGGGGAGAGAAAAACTGTTTTTT. This chain links TRBV7-9 with TRBJ1-4, with D possibly TRBD1 on 5 matching bases. Trimming took 1 base from V and 8 from J, leaving 8 bases between them. CDR1 and CDR2 from the germline V gene are SEHNR and FQNEAQ (reference sequence). CDR3 length: 13 residues. Using reference TRBV7-9 and TRBJ1-4 for the parts outside the CDR3, the full variable domain is DTGVSQNPRHKITKRGQNVTFRCDPISEHNRLYWYRQTLGQGPEFLTYFQNEAQLEKSRLLSDRFSAERPKGSFSTLEIQRTEQGDSAMYLCASSLGGREKLFFGSGTQLSVL.

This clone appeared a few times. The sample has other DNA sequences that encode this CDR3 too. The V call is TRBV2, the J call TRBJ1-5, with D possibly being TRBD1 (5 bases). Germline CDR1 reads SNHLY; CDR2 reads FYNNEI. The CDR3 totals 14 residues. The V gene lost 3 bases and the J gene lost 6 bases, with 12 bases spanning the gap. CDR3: CASSENQGSQPQHF. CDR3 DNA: TGTGCCAGCAGTGAGAATCAGGGAAGTCAGCCCCAGCATTTT.